This T cell receptor (beta chain) was found in a study of shared clonotypes between healthy human individuals. Study-wide points: Generally, naive subsets (rather than memory subsets) showed larger estimated richness. The genetic and exposure-history diversity represented was limited by few donors.

This clone was recorded only once. As yet, its antigen is unknown. Sequencing was performed with immunoSEQ multiplex PCR; in TCRdb, only in-frame clones are kept and a portion is missing. The sample lists some 2.1 million clones; over 85% were seen once. CDR3 length equals 13 residues. CDR1 is GTSNPN and CDR2 is SVGIG in the germline V gene (reference sequence). The V segment lost 7 bases and the J segment 5 bases; nucleotides outside the gene matches: 10. The sequenced sample consisted of naive CD4+ T cells sorted from blood. Noted subset: CD45RA+ positively selected. The V and J genes are TRBV30 and TRBJ2-5; 7 bases fit TRBD2. The source is a man younger than 35 in good health. The CDR3 protein is CASAGEVGETQYF. In DNA, the CDR3 is TGTGCCTCCGCGGGAGAGGTGGGGGAGACCCAGTACTTC.